This T cell receptor beta chain was captured by sequencing in a study of blood T cells in healthy people across ages. Findings and caveats of the study: Naive and antigen-experienced cells were not separated, limiting conclusive comparison.

Next came a second PCR, run for about 7 to 12 cycles, which used a sample-barcoded 5' primer along with a J-beta primer mix. From the 5' RACE reads, TCRdb called clonotypes with MiXCR, one entry per CDR3 protein. Of 780,000 or so distinct CDR3 sequences in the sample, 40% to 65% were seen once. About this clonotype itself: Its target is unknown.

The CDR3 is 15 amino acids. Per germline, CDR1 SGHRS and CDR2 YFSETQ. V shed 0 bases and J shed 4 bases, with 10 bases lying between them. The specimen sequenced was blood. The gene calls are TRBV5-1 and TRBJ2-2, with D possibly being TRBD2 (6 bases). The clonotype was recovered from a man older than 75 in good health. The CDR3 bases are TGCGCCAGCAGCTTGGGGCAGGAGGGCACCGGGGAGCTGTTTTTT. Its protein product is CASSLGQEGTGELFF.